This is a list of T cell receptor beta chains from one sample in a study of T-cell memory formation after mild COVID-19. TCRdb redid the calling of the 5' RACE reads with MiXCR, one entry per CDR3 protein. This table holds just over 350,000 distinct CDR3 sequences, approximately 14% found once. Sequences were obtained from PBMCs or a T cell subset sorted from them (not recorded which). These receptors were obtained from a man in his late teens or twenties who had mild COVID-19 (a few samples of this study predate the infection). Cell type and time point are not known. Both conserved end residues are part of each CDR3. Fields, in order: V gene, D gene, clone size, J gene, CDR3 protein, CDR3 DNA. The D gene is left open where the match is weak. Part of the rows lack a size; the others show once, few, many or a class for expanded clones.

>TRBV7-2|.|few|TRBJ2-2
CASSPGRRNTGELFF
TGTGCCAGCAGCCCGGGACGCAGGAACACCGGGGAGCTGTTTTTT
>TRBV4-2|.|.|TRBJ1-5
CASSGGSQGDQPQHF
TGTGCCAGCAGCGGAGGGTCCCAGGGCGATCAGCCCCAGCATTTT
>TRBV5-1|.|many|TRBJ2-5
CASSPGRVASKETQYF
TGCGCCAGCAGCCCGGGTCGTGTGGCTTCTAAAGAGACCCAGTACTTC
>TRBV7-9|.|many|TRBJ2-5
CASSGGRPETQYF
TGTGCCAGCAGCGGGGGACGTCCAGAGACCCAGTACTTC
>TRBV7-2|.|many|TRBJ1-2
CASSPRRDAGYTF
TGTGCCAGCAGCCCCCGGCGTGACGCGGGCTACACCTTC
>TRBV24-1|.|.|TRBJ2-5
CATSDSQDSKETQYF
TGTGCCACCAGTGATTCTCAGGACAGTAAGGAGACCCAGTACTTC
>TRBV19|.|.|TRBJ2-5
CASSSPGGKAQETQYF
TGTGCCAGTAGTTCCCCCGGCGGGAAAGCACAAGAGACCCAGTACTTC
>TRBV29-1|.|.|TRBJ2-3
CSVEDKGRASTDTQYF
TGCAGCGTTGAAGATAAGGGACGCGCTAGCACAGATACGCAGTATTTT
>TRBV12-3/TRBV12-4|.|many|TRBJ2-3
CASSLRISTDTQYF
TGTGCCAGCAGTTTGAGGATTTCCACAGATACGCAGTATTTT
>TRBV6-5|TRBD2|.|TRBJ2-5
CASSYIFGGGGQETQYF
TGTGCCAGCAGTTACATTTTCGGCGGGGGGGGTCAAGAGACCCAGTACTTC
>TRBV6-2/TRBV6-3|.|.|TRBJ2-2
CASSYRLAPNTGELFF
TGTGCCAGCAGTTATAGGCTAGCACCGAACACCGGGGAGCTGTTTTTT
>TRBV7-2|.|few|TRBJ1-2
CASSPSGGNGYTF
TGTGCCAGCAGCCCTAGCGGGGGGAACGGCTACACCTTC
>TRBV19|.|few|TRBJ1-1
CASRRDRDTEAFF
TGTGCCAGTAGAAGGGACCGAGACACTGAAGCTTTCTTT